A single sample gave rise to the 7 T cell receptor beta chains below, sequenced in a study of post-analysis software for immune sequencing data (dated by TCRdb to 2015 to 2017). Overall study results and their limits: Significantly higher frequencies in patients than in controls were found for about 5 TRBV segments, including TRBV5-6, TRBV5-1 and TRBV20-1.

These TCRs' antigens remain unknown. The receptor library was made with PCR. The run used an Illumina HiSeq 2500. To reduce PCR and sequencing biases, unique molecular identifiers were incorporated into the TCR beta cDNA libraries. The public sequencing data were trimmed at Q25 with fastp and processed into clonotypes with MiXCR by TCRdb, which kept only in-frame beta chains. Here each entry gathers all rows of one CDR3 protein and keeps the most common genes and DNA. The sample table contains about 680,000 distinct CDR3 sequences; only one count was recorded for over 45% of them. The leading ten clones occupy approximately 10% of the sample. The sample was blood. These TCRs come from a girl aged 2 to 9 with multiple sclerosis.

The chain couples TRBV11-2 to TRBJ2-5; TRBD2 matches at 10 bases. CDR1 is SGHAT and CDR2 is FQNNGV in the germline V gene. V was pared by 3 bases and J by 1 base, with 2 bases of the junction left unmatched. The CDR3 runs to 15 residues. CDR3 amino acids: CASSFPSGGQETQYF. CDR3 DNA: TGTGCCAGCAGCTTCCCTAGCGGGGGCCAAGAGACCCAGTACTTC.

The chain uses TRBV4-1 and TRBJ2-1; tentative D call: TRBD1 (6 bases). Trimming pared 2 bases from V and 2 bases from J, leaving 13 bases between. Germline V CDR1 and CDR2: MGHRA, YSYEKL. The CDR3 runs 16 residues. The CDR3 bases are TGCGCCAGCAGCCAAACCGGGACACGGACCTACAATGAGCAGTTCTTC. It codes for CASSQTGTRTYNEQFF.

This chain joins TRBV7-2 and TRBJ2-1; tentative D call: TRBD2 (6 bases). CDR1 is SGHTA and CDR2 is FQGNSA in the germline V gene. The V and J ends lost 1 base and 7 bases respectively, with 17 bases between them. The CDR3 is made up of 16 amino acids. Written as DNA, the CDR3 is TGTGCCAGCAGCTTAGTTCATCAAAGGGGAGGAAATGAGCAGTTCTTC. Its protein is CASSLVHQRGGNEQFF.

This clonotype came up a few times. The rearrangement uses TRBV4-1 and TRBJ2-7, with D perhaps given as TRBD1 or TRBD2 (6 bases each). The CDR3 is 15 residues long. Trimming removed 4 bases at V and 2 bases at J, with 15 bases between. Germline V gene lookup returns CDR1 MGHRA and CDR2 YSYEKL. DNA for the CDR3: TGCGCCAGCAGCCTAAGAGGGGGGAGACCCTACGAGCAGTACTTC. Translated: CASSLRGGRPYEQYF.

The chain uses TRBV5-5 and TRBJ2-2, with TRBD2 matching over 8 bases. Germline CDR1 reads SGHKS; CDR2 reads YYEKEE (reference sequence). The trim removed 4 bases at V and 6 bases at J, leaving 8 bases unmatched. The length of the CDR3 is 15 residues. CDR3 nucleotides: TGTGCCAGCAGCACCCTAGCGGGTGGTCCCGGGGAGCTGTTTTTT. Translating it yields CASSTLAGGPGELFF.

This chain connects TRBV3-1 to TRBJ2-4; 7 bases fit TRBD1. This CDR3 contains 14 residues. Losses at the gene ends were 1 base for V and 5 bases for J; bases not matched to a gene: 2. Germline V gene lookup returns CDR1 LGHDT and CDR2 YNNKEL (reference sequence). In nucleotides, the CDR3 is TGTGCCAGCAGCCAAGGGACAGGTCAAAACATTCAGTACTTC. Its protein product is CASSQGTGQNIQYF.

V gene TRBV7-2 combines with J gene TRBJ2-5, with D perhaps matching TRBD1 (6 bases). Per the germline V gene, CDR1 is SGHTA and CDR2 is FQGNSA. The V end was cut by 1 base, the J end by 3 bases, with 12 bases between. The CDR3 contains 15 residues. The CDR3 bases are TGTGCCAGCAGCTTAGTATCAGGGGTCGAAGAGACCCAGTACTTC. It specifies CASSLVSGVEETQYF.